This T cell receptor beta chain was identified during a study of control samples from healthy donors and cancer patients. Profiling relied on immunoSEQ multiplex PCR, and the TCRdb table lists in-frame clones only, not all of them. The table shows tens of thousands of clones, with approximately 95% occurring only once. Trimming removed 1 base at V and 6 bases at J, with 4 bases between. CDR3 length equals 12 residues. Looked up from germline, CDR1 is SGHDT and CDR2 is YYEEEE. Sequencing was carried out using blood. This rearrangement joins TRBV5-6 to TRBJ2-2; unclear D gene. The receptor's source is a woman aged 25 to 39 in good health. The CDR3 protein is CASSLISGELFF. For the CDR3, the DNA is TGTGCCAGCAGCTTGATTTCCGGGGAGCTGTTTTTT.